This T cell receptor (beta chain) was sequenced for a study of cytomegalovirus exposure and HLA in healthy donors. Overall study findings and caveats: Later analysis found that TCR beta chains associated with HLA were more clonally expanded than other, equally common chains. Being indistinguishable, some V segments were excluded, TRBV6-2 and TRBV6-3 among them. In presence/absence analyses, roughly uniform sequencing depth across donors was assumed. Highly shared variants forming one cluster were likely a sequencing artifact.

Turning to this clone: Its antigen is unknown.

Use of 60 Vbeta and 13 Jbeta primers characterized the PCR. Repertoires were generated with immunoSEQ multiplex PCR, while TCRdb's copy carries only in-frame clones and drops some. The table has about 190,000 clones, 82% seen once; the top ten hold approximately 0.74%. V lost 9 bases and J lost 1; bases outside the gene matches: 10. This CDR3 spans 15 amino acids. The V call is TRBV6-7, the J call TRBJ1-1, with 8 bases matching TRBD1. TRBV6-7 is treated as an ORF (open reading frame) with a function not yet certain. The TCR comes from a woman aged 18-29 years in good health and CMV-seronegative. Sequences were obtained from PBMCs. In DNA, the CDR3 is TGTGCCAGGAGGACAGGGAACGGTAAGAACACTGAAGCTTTCTTT. It yields the protein CARRTGNGKNTEAFF.